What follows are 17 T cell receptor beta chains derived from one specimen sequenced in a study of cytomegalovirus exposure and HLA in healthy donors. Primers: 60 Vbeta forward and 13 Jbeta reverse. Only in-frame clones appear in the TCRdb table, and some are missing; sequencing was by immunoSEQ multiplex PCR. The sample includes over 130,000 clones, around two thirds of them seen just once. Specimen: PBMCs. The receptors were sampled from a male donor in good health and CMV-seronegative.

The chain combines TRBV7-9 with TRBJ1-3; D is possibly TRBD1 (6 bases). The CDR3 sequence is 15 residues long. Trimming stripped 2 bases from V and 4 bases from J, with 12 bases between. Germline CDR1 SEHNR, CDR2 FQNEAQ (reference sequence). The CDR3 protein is CASSLTGGAGNTIYF. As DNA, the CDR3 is TGTGCCAGCAGCTTAACGGGGGGCGCAGGAAACACCATATATTTT.

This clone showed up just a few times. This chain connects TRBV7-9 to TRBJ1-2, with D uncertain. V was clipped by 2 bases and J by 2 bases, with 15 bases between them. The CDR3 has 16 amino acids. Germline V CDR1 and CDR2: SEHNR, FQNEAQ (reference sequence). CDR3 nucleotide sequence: TGTGCCAGCAGCTTAAACCACCGTCTAACCAACTATGGCTACACCTTC. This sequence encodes CASSLNHRLTNYGYTF. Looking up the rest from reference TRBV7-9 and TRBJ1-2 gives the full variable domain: DTGVSQNPRHKITKRGQNVTFRCDPISEHNRLYWYRQTLGQGPEFLTYFQNEAQLEKSRLLSDRFSAERPKGSFSTLEIQRTEQGDSAMYLCASSLNHRLTNYGYTFGSGTRLTVV.

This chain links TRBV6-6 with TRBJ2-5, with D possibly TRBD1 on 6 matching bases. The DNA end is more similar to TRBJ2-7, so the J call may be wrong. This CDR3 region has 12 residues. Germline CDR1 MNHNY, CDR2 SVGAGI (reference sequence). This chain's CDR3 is CASSFTGNEQYF. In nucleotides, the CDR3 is TGTGCCAGCAGCTTTACAGGGAACGAGCAGTACTTC.

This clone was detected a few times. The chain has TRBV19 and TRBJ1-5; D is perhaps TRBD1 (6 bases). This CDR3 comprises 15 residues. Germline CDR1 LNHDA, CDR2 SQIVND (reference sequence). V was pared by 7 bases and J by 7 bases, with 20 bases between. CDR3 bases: TGTGCCAGTATGCTCGGAGGGGGGGCGGAACAGCCCCAGCATTTT. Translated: CASMLGGGAEQPQHF.

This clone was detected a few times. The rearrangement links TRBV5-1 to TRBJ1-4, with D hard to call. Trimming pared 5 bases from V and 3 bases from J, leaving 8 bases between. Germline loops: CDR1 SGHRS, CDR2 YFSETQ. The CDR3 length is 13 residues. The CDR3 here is CASSLLPNEKLFF. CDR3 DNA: TGCGCCAGCAGTCTACTACCTAATGAAAAACTGTTTTTT.

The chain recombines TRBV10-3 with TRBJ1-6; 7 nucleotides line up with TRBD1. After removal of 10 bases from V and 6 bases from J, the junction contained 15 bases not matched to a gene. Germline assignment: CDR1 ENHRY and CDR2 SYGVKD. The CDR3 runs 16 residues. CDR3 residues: CATSLTGDLGNSPLHF. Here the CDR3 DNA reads TGTGCCACCAGCCTAACAGGGGATTTAGGTAATTCACCCCTCCACTTT.

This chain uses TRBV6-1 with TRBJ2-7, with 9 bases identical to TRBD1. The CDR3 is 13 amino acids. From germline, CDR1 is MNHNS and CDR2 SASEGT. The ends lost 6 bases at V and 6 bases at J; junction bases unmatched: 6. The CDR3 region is CASRGQGPCEQYF. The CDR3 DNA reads TGTGCCAGCAGGGGACAGGGCCCATGCGAGCAGTACTTC.

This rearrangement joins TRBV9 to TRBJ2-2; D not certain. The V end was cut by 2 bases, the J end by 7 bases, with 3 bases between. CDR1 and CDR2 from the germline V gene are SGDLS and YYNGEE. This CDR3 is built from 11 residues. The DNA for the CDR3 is TGTGCCAGCAGCGTCGGCGGGGAGCTGTTTTTT. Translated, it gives CASSVGGELFF.

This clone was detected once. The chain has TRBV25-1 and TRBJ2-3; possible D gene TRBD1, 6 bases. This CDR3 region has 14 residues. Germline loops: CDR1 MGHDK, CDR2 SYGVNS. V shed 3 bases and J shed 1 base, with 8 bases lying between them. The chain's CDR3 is CASSDAGGTDTQYF. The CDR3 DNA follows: TGTGCCAGCAGTGATGCAGGGGGCACAGATACGCAGTATTTT.

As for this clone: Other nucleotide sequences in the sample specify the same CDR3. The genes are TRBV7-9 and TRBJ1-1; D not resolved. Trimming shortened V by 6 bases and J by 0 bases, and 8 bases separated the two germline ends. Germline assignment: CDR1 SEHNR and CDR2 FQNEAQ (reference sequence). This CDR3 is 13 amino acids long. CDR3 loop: CASRNTVNTEAFF. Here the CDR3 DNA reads TGTGCCAGCAGGAATACAGTGAACACTGAAGCTTTCTTT. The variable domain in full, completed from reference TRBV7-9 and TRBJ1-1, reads DTGVSQNPRHKITKRGQNVTFRCDPISEHNRLYWYRQTLGQGPEFLTYFQNEAQLEKSRLLSDRFSAERPKGSFSTLEIQRTEQGDSAMYLCASRNTVNTEAFFGQGTRLTVV.

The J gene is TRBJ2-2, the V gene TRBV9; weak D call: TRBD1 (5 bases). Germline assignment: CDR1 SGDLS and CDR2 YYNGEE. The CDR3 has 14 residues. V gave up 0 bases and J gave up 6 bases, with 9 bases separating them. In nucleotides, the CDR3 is TGTGCCAGCAGCGTAGCAGGGTCGGCCGGGGAGCTGTTTTTT. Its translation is CASSVAGSAGELFF.

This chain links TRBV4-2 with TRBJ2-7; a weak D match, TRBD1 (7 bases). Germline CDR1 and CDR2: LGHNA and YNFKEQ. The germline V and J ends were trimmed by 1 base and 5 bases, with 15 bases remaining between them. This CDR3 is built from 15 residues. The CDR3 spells CASSQGIRGDDEQYF. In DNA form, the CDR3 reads TGTGCCAGCAGCCAAGGTATCAGGGGGGATGACGAGCAGTACTTC.

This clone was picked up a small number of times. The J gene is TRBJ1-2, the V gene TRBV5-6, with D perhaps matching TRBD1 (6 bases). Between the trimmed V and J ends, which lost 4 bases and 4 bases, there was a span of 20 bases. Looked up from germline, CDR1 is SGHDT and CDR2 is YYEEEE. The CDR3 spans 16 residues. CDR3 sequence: CASSGWLVTGFYGYTF. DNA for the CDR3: TGTGCCAGCAGCGGGTGGTTGGTTACAGGGTTCTATGGCTACACCTTC.

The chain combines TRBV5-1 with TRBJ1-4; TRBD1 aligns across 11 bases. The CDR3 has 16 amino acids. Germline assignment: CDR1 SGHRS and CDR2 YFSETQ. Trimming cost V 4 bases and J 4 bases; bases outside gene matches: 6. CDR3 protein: CASSQGQGAHNEKLFF. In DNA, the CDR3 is TGCGCCAGCAGCCAAGGACAGGGGGCACATAATGAAAAACTGTTTTTT.

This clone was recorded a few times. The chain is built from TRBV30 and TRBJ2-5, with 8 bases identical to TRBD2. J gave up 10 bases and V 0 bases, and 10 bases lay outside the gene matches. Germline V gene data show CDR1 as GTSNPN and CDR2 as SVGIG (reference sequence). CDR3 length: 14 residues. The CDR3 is CAWSVTLARGGQYF. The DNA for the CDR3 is TGTGCCTGGAGTGTTACCCTGGCCCGGGGGGGCCAGTACTTC.

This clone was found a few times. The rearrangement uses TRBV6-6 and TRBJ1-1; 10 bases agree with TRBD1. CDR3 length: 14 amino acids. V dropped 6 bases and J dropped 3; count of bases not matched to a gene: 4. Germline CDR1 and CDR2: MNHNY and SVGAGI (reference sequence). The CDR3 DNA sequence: TGTGCCAGCAGCTACGGACAGGGGGACACTGAAGCTTTCTTT. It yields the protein CASSYGQGDTEAFF.

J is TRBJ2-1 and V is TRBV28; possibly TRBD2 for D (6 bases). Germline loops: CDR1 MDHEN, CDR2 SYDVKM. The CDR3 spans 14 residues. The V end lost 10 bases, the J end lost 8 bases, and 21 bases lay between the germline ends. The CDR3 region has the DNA TGTGCCATTACGACTAGATCTGATATCTATGAGCAGTTCTTC. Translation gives CAITTRSDIYEQFF. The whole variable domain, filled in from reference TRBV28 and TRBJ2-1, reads DVKVTQSSRYLVKRTGEKVFLECVQDMDHENMFWYRQDPGLGLRLIYFSYDVKMKEKGDIPEGYSVSREKKERFSLILESASTNQTSMYLCAITTRSDIYEQFFGPGTRLTVL.